These 16 T cell receptor beta chains were all obtained from the same sample, sequenced in a study of blood T cells in healthy people across ages. The authors ran a second PCR of roughly 6 to 11 cycles using a sample-barcoded 5' primer and a J-beta primer mix. TCRdb called the 5' RACE reads again in MiXCR, with one record for every CDR3 protein. This table has around 1.5 million distinct CDR3 sequences, about 35% appearing once. Sequences were obtained from blood. The receptors were sampled from a woman in her twenties or thirties in good health.

The count of this clonotype is one. The junction shows a germline mismatch at one end, possibly a read error. The chain carries TRBV20-1 and TRBJ2-1, with TRBD2 matching 7 bases. CDR1 is DFQATT, CDR2 SNEGSKA, per germline (reference sequence). CDR3 size: 14 residues. CDR3 amino acids: CSVRGSGVYNEQFF. CDR3 sequence (DNA): TGCAGTGTTAGAGGGAGCGGGGTGTACAATGAGCAGTTCTTC.

This clonotype was detected a few times. The V gene is TRBV20-1, the J gene TRBJ2-5, with TRBD2 matching 13 bases. V gave up 4 bases and J gave up 4 bases; unmatched junction bases: 12. Germline lookup yields CDR1 DFQATT and CDR2 SNEGSKA (reference sequence). The CDR3 has 17 amino acids. This CDR3 is CSATVVTSGGAGETQYF. CDR3 sequence (DNA): TGCAGTGCTACCGTCGTCACTAGCGGGGGGGCGGGAGAGACCCAGTACTTC.

The table lists this clonotype with a count of one. The gene calls are TRBV18 and TRBJ2-1; D call uncertain. This CDR3 has 11 amino acids. In germline, CDR1 is KGHSH, CDR2 LQKENI. Trimming stripped 3 bases from V and 13 bases from J, with 10 bases between. The CDR3 here is CASSPQETQFF. In DNA, the CDR3 is TGTGCCAGCTCACCGCAAGAGACCCAGTTCTTC.

This clonotype was seen a single time. The gene calls are TRBV4-1 and TRBJ1-2; D is possibly TRBD1 (5 bases). Between the trimmed V and J ends, which lost 4 bases and 3 bases, there was a span of 15 bases. The CDR3 is 15 residues long. Germline V CDR1 and CDR2: MGHRA, YSYEKL. CDR3 in DNA: TGCGCCAGCAGCCCCTCCCAGGGCGCTTACTATGGCTACACCTTC. This gives the protein CASSPSQGAYYGYTF.

In this sample, this clonotype turned up a few times. This sequence joins TRBV20-1 and TRBJ2-5; D might be TRBD1 or TRBD2, each matching 5 bases. Germline V lookup: CDR1 DFQATT, CDR2 SNEGSKA (reference sequence). Trimming removed 5 bases at V and 4 bases at J, with 17 bases between. This CDR3 is built from 14 residues. The CDR3 protein is CSAPPGPGRETQYF. The CDR3 bases are TGCAGTGCTCCACCGGGACCAGGGCGAGAGACCCAGTACTTC.

This chain connects TRBV6-2 or TRBV6-3 to TRBJ2-5; 8 nucleotides match TRBD1. The CDR3 totals 16 residues. V was pared by 6 bases and J by 6 bases, with 15 bases of the junction left unmatched. Germline assignment: CDR1 MNHEY and CDR2 SVGEGT. The CDR3: CASREPGQAIGKTQYF. The CDR3 nucleotides are TGTGCCAGCAGGGAGCCGGGACAGGCGATAGGAAAGACCCAGTACTTC.

The gene calls are TRBV6-5 and TRBJ1-2; the match to TRBD1 covers 7 bases. Germline loops: CDR1 MNHEY, CDR2 SVGAGI. J was trimmed by 8 bases and V by 4 bases; bases with no gene match: 7. This CDR3 has 13 amino acids. CDR3 bases: TGTGCCAGCAGTTTTACTACAGGGGACGGCTACACCTTC. Translating it yields CASSFTTGDGYTF.

This clonotype has just a few counts. At one boundary the junction diverges from the germline segment, which might be a read error. The chain couples TRBV10-3 to TRBJ1-2; D perhaps matches TRBD1 (5 bases). Germline V lookup: CDR1 ENHRY, CDR2 SYGVKD. This CDR3 region has 13 residues. Written as DNA, the CDR3 is TGTGCCACCAGTGAGCCTCAGGGCCGAGGCTACACCTTC. Translation: CATSEPQGRGYTF.

This clonotype was seen a few times. CDR3 nucleotide sequence: TGCAGTGCTAGACTATCCTTTCTGAACACTGAAGCTTTCTTT. It translates to CSARLSFLNTEAFF. This rearrangement joins TRBV20-1 to TRBJ1-1; D is undetermined. The V end was cut by 2 bases, the J end by 0 bases, with 10 bases between. The CDR3 is 14 amino acids. Germline assignment: CDR1 DFQATT and CDR2 SNEGSKA (reference sequence).

For the CDR3, the DNA is TGTGCCAGCAGCTCCCCCGACGGGTACGCTGAAGCTTTCTTT. This gives the protein CASSSPDGYAEAFF. This chain links TRBV5-5 with TRBJ1-1; D call uncertain. This CDR3 contains 14 residues. CDR1 is SGHKS and CDR2 is YYEKEE in the germline V gene (reference sequence). Trimming stripped 3 bases from V and 6 bases from J, with 15 bases between.

The chain carries TRBV20-1 and TRBJ2-1; 8 bases fit TRBD1. The length of the CDR3 is 16 residues. V lost 0 bases and J lost 5; bases outside the gene matches: 9. Germline CDR1 reads DFQATT; CDR2 reads SNEGSKA (reference sequence). The CDR3 spells CSARDLHRGYDNEQFF. CDR3 coding DNA: TGCAGTGCTAGAGATCTACACAGGGGGTACGACAATGAGCAGTTCTTC.

The table lists this clonotype with a few counts. The rearrangement uses TRBV28 and TRBJ2-7; D is uncertain. V was cut by 6 bases and J by 5 bases, with 14 bases left in between. CDR3 length: 13 residues. The germline V gene has CDR1 MDHEN and CDR2 SYDVKM. This CDR3 reads CASRLLRSNEQYF. The CDR3 DNA reads as TGTGCCAGCAGGCTCTTAAGGAGCAACGAGCAGTACTTC.

This clonotype has a handful of counts. This chain connects TRBV7-9 to TRBJ2-1, with a weak D call TRBD1 (5 bases). This CDR3 has 15 amino acids. The germline V gene encodes CDR1 SEHNR and CDR2 FQNEAQ (reference sequence). The germline V and J ends were trimmed by 5 bases and 3 bases, with 14 bases remaining between them. The DNA for the CDR3 is TGTGCCAGCAGCCCCAGGGCACCCCACTACAATGAGCAGTTCTTC. As protein: CASSPRAPHYNEQFF.

The sample holds a few counts of this clonotype. This rearrangement joins TRBV5-6 to TRBJ2-3, with D perhaps assigned TRBD1 or TRBD2 (5 bases each). The CDR3 consists of 14 residues. Looked up from germline, CDR1 is SGHDT and CDR2 is YYEEEE. Trimming removed 0 bases at V and 8 bases at J, with 13 bases between. CDR3 loop: CASSLVGTTGTQYF. The CDR3 nucleotides are TGTGCCAGCAGCTTGGTCGGGACCACGGGTACGCAGTATTTT.

This sequence joins TRBV10-3 and TRBJ1-4; no definite D call. CDR1 is ENHRY, CDR2 SYGVKD, per germline. This CDR3 has 14 residues. V shed 10 bases and J shed 3 bases, with 15 bases lying between them. The CDR3 loop reads CATLAGVANEKLFF. CDR3 sequence (DNA): TGTGCCACATTAGCCGGGGTCGCTAATGAAAAACTGTTTTTT.

This clonotype was counted between two and nine times. The CDR3 DNA is TGTGCCACCGGACAGGGATTCGGCTATGGCTACACCTTC. This gives the protein CATGQGFGYGYTF. The rearrangement joins TRBV25-1 to TRBJ1-2, with 8 bases matching TRBD1. The J segment lost 4 bases and the V segment lost 10 bases, leaving 8 bases of the junction unmatched. The germline V gene encodes CDR1 MGHDK and CDR2 SYGVNS. This CDR3 is built from 13 residues.